This passage covers 25 T cell receptor beta chains from one sample sequenced in a study of blood T cell repertoires in COVID-19. This table comes from immunoSEQ multiplex PCR, and its TCRdb copy is limited to in-frame clones, with some not included. The sample includes 330,000 or so clones, around 90% of them seen just once. Sequencing used peripheral blood. The origin of the receptors is a young man with COVID-19, enrolled during active disease.

The chain links TRBV7-3 to TRBJ2-3; 7 positions agree with TRBD2. CDR1 and CDR2 from the germline V gene are SGHTA and FQGTGA. Trimming removed 0 bases from V and 2 bases from J; junction bases left unmatched: 8. This CDR3 is built from 17 residues. Written as DNA, the CDR3 is TGTGCCAGCAGCTTAACGGGGGGGACGCTTTCCACAGATACGCAGTATTTT. Amino acids: CASSLTGGTLSTDTQYF.

This clone was detected only once. The rearrangement joins TRBV24-1 to TRBJ1-2; 8 bases map to TRBD1. V lost 4 bases and J lost 13; bases outside the gene matches: 10. The CDR3 totals 13 residues. Germline V gene sequence: CDR1 KGHDR, CDR2 SFDVKD. CDR3 sequence: CATSDPGQGDLTF. In DNA, the CDR3 is TGTGCCACCAGTGACCCCGGACAGGGCGATCTCACCTTC.

This rearrangement joins TRBV3-1 (or the pseudogene TRBV3-2) to TRBJ1-1; D ambiguous. The CDR3 sequence is 15 residues long. Germline V gene lookup returns CDR1 LGHDT and CDR2 YNNKEL (reference sequence). Trimming took off 5 bases at V and 1 base at J, with 14 bases between the two ends. The chain's CDR3 is CASSTQYSGNTEAFF. In DNA, the CDR3 is TGTGCCAGCAGCACACAGTACTCCGGGAACACTGAAGCTTTCTTT.

In nucleotides, the CDR3 is TGTGCCAGCAGCGTAGTTGGGACAGCTGGAAACACCATATATTTT. Its translation: CASSVVGTAGNTIYF. V usage is TRBV9 and J usage is TRBJ1-3, with 7 bases aligning to TRBD1. Losses at the gene ends were 0 bases for V and 2 bases for J; bases not matched to a gene: 2. Looked up from germline, CDR1 is SGDLS and CDR2 is YYNGEE. The CDR3 spans 15 residues.

This chain joins TRBV6-5 and TRBJ1-1; weak D call: TRBD1 (5 bases). Trimming took 0 bases from V and 4 from J, leaving 12 bases between them. Germline CDR1 and CDR2: MNHEY and SVGAGI. The CDR3 consists of 15 residues. DNA for the CDR3: TGTGCCAGCAGTTACTCAATCATTGGGGCCACTGAAGCTTTCTTT. As protein: CASSYSIIGATEAFF.

The rearrangement joins TRBV15 to TRBJ2-5; 7 bases fit TRBD2. Germline CDR1 LNHNV, CDR2 YYDKDF (reference sequence). The CDR3 runs 14 residues. Trimming took 8 bases from V and 4 from J; bases not matched to a gene: 10. CDR3 nucleotides: TGTGCCACCTTGGGGAGGGGCACCCGAGAGACCCAGTACTTC. Amino acid sequence: CATLGRGTRETQYF.

The chain recombines TRBV5-1 with TRBJ2-5, with 8 bases fitting TRBD2. The CDR3 totals 16 residues. The V gene end was trimmed by 4 bases and the J gene end by 2 bases; junction bases not matched to a gene: 10. Germline V gives CDR1 SGHRS, CDR2 YFSETQ. This CDR3 reads CASSRGGLGGQETQYF. DNA of the CDR3: TGCGCCAGCAGCAGGGGGGGACTAGGCGGTCAAGAGACCCAGTACTTC.

Concerning this clone itself: Within the sample, other DNA sequences also encode this same CDR3. This chain links TRBV7-9 with TRBJ1-4; no clear D gene. The ends were cut back, 2 bases at V and 8 bases at J, with 9 bases in the middle. CDR3 size: 13 residues. From germline, CDR1 is SEHNR and CDR2 FQNEAQ (reference sequence). The CDR3 DNA reads as TGTGCCAGCAGCTTATCGGGGTACGAAAAACTGTTTTTT. This codes for CASSLSGYEKLFF.

The chain joins TRBV7-2 to TRBJ1-6; TRBD1 aligns across 9 bases. The germline gives CDR1 SGHTA, CDR2 FQGNSA. The CDR3 length is 14 residues. J was trimmed by 14 bases and V by 6 bases; bases with no gene match: 11. For the CDR3, the DNA is TGTGCCAGCAGTCCCGGGACAGGGAGTAATTCCCTCCACTTT. Translating gives CASSPGTGSNSLHF.

This clone was seen just once. The chain is built from TRBV14 and TRBJ2-1; D is uncertain. Deletions cut 4 bases from V and 2 bases from J, with 12 bases between. CDR3 length equals 15 residues. Germline V gives CDR1 SGHDN, CDR2 FVKESK. CDR3 DNA: TGTGCCAGCAGCCGCCGACTCTCTACCTACAATGAGCAGTTCTTC. It codes for CASSRRLSTYNEQFF.

This clone has a single count. The rearrangement uses TRBV5-8 and TRBJ1-5; D is uncertain. The length of the CDR3 is 12 residues. Germline CDR1 is SGHTS and CDR2 is YDEGEE. Trimming removed 0 bases at V and 6 bases at J, with 4 bases between. The CDR3 is CASSLGIQPQHF. In DNA form, the CDR3 reads TGTGCCAGCAGCTTGGGTATTCAGCCCCAGCATTTT. The variable domain in full, with the rest retrieved from reference TRBV5-8 and TRBJ1-5, is EAGVTQSPTHLIKTRGQQATLRCSPISGHTSVYWYQQALGLGLQFLLWYDEGEERNRGNFPPRFSGRQFPNYSSELNVNALELEDSALYLCASSLGIQPQHFGDGTRLSIL.

The V gene is TRBV12-3 or TRBV12-4, the J gene TRBJ2-7, with D perhaps TRBD1 (6 bases). The CDR3 is made up of 13 amino acids. V was cut by 6 bases and J by 7 bases, with 16 bases left in between. The CDR3 sequence: CASRGARLREQYF. CDR3 nucleotides: TGTGCCAGCAGGGGGGCCAGACTGAGAGAGCAGTACTTC.

The chain couples TRBV4-3 to TRBJ2-2; 7 nucleotides agree with TRBD1. V lost 4 bases to trimming and J lost 2 bases; unmatched junction nucleotides: 7. This CDR3 contains 16 residues. Germline V lookup: CDR1 LGHNA, CDR2 YSLEER. DNA for the CDR3: TGCGCCAGCAGCCGAGAGGGACAGCACAACACCGGGGAGCTGTTTTTT. Amino acids: CASSREGQHNTGELFF.

This chain links TRBV7-9 with TRBJ1-1, with D maybe TRBD1 (5 bases). Per the germline V gene, CDR1 is SEHNR and CDR2 is FQNEAQ (reference sequence). The CDR3 extends over 13 amino acids. The V and J ends lost 8 bases and 4 bases respectively, with 14 bases between them. The CDR3: CASHPGGGTEAFF. The CDR3 nucleotides are TGTGCCAGCCACCCCGGGGGGGGCACTGAAGCTTTCTTT.

In its sample, this clone was seen a few times. J is TRBJ1-2 and V is TRBV7-9; 7 positions agree with TRBD1. Germline assignment: CDR1 SEHNR and CDR2 FQNEAQ (reference sequence). V lost 7 bases to trimming and J lost 2 bases; unmatched junction nucleotides: 7. The CDR3 has 14 amino acids. CDR3 loop: CASTETGNNYGYTF. CDR3 in DNA: TGTGCCAGCACTGAGACAGGGAACAACTATGGCTACACCTTC.

The chain's CDR3 is CASSFRADRVYGYTF. The CDR3 nucleotides are TGTGCCAGCAGCTTCCGAGCGGACAGAGTCTATGGCTACACCTTC. The chain is built from TRBV5-8 and TRBJ1-2; a possible D gene is TRBD1 (6 bases). This CDR3 is 15 amino acids long. With 2 bases removed from V and 4 bases from J, the gap between germline ends came to 15 bases. Germline V gene sequence: CDR1 SGHTS, CDR2 YDEGEE.

The V gene is TRBV24-1, the J gene TRBJ2-1; 8 bases are a match to TRBD2. This CDR3 comprises 16 residues. The V and J ends lost 3 bases and 5 bases, in that order; junction bases with no gene match: 8. Per the germline V gene, CDR1 is KGHDR and CDR2 is SFDVKD. This CDR3 reads CATSDVGGLDHNEQFF. The CDR3 DNA reads as TGTGCCACCAGTGATGTAGGGGGACTAGATCACAATGAGCAGTTCTTC.

The chain's CDR3 is CASSSPARGASYEQYF. In nucleotides, the CDR3 is TGTGCCAGCAGTTCTCCTGCCAGGGGGGCCTCCTACGAGCAGTACTTC. The chain uses TRBV28 and TRBJ2-7, with TRBD1 as a possible D gene (7 bases). V was cut by 4 bases and J by 0 bases, with 16 bases left in between. The germline CDR1 and CDR2 sequences are MDHEN and SYDVKM. CDR3 length: 16 residues.

The CDR3 DNA reads as TGTGCCATCAGTGAGTCGCGGGGGGGCCCCTACGAGCAGTACTTC. It specifies CAISESRGGPYEQYF. The chain carries TRBV10-3 and TRBJ2-7, with 9 nucleotides matching TRBD2. With V trimmed by 0 bases and J by 2 bases, 2 bases remained unmatched. This CDR3 comprises 15 residues. CDR1 ENHRY and CDR2 SYGVKD come from the germline V gene.

This clone was seen once. The chain links TRBV11-2 to TRBJ2-7; 9 nucleotides match TRBD1. CDR3 size: 14 residues. V trimming: 4 bases; J trimming: 6 bases; junction bases outside the gene matches: 7. Germline V gene lookup returns CDR1 SGHAT and CDR2 FQNNGV. The CDR3 here is CASSSGTGMFEQYF. In DNA form, the CDR3 reads TGTGCCAGCAGCTCCGGGACAGGGATGTTCGAGCAGTACTTC.

The V and J genes are TRBV7-2 and TRBJ1-2; TRBD1 aligns across 11 bases. The CDR3 runs to 14 residues. After removal of 0 bases from V and 8 bases from J, the junction contained 2 bases not matched to a gene. The germline V gene has CDR1 SGHTA and CDR2 FQGNSA. CDR3 in amino acids: CASSLARTGGGYTF. DNA of the CDR3: TGTGCCAGCAGCTTAGCCCGGACAGGGGGCGGCTACACCTTC.

The gene calls are TRBV29-1 and TRBJ1-5, with 9 nucleotides matching TRBD1. Germline CDR1 is SQVTM and CDR2 is ANQGSEA. CDR3 length: 15 residues. Unmatched junction bases numbered 7, after V lost 6 bases and J lost 1 base. CDR3 loop: CSVTGDRESNQPQHF. The CDR3, as DNA: TGCAGCGTGACTGGGGACAGGGAGAGCAATCAGCCCCAGCATTTT.

This chain uses TRBV11-2 with TRBJ1-3; D unclear. Germline V gene lookup returns CDR1 SGHAT and CDR2 FQNNGV. CDR3 length: 15 amino acids. V was pared by 1 base and J by 0 bases, with 7 bases between. The CDR3 DNA sequence: TGTGCCAGCAGCTTAGCTGCTAGCTCTGGAAACACCATATATTTT. Encoded protein: CASSLAASSGNTIYF.

Turning to this clone: Additional DNA sequences in this sample encode the identical CDR3. The V call is TRBV5-1, the J call TRBJ2-3, with a tentative D call TRBD2 (5 bases). The CDR3 spans 14 residues. Trimming took off 5 bases at V and 2 bases at J, with 12 bases between the two ends. The germline V gene has CDR1 SGHRS and CDR2 YFSETQ. The CDR3 spells CASSLGGYTDTQYF. CDR3 in DNA: TGCGCCAGCAGTTTAGGAGGATACACAGATACGCAGTATTTT.

The rearrangement uses TRBV19 and TRBJ1-4, with D unclear. This CDR3 contains 17 residues. V lost 5 bases and J 5 bases, leaving 21 bases between the germline ends. Germline loops: CDR1 LNHDA, CDR2 SQIVND (reference sequence). CDR3 in DNA: TGTGCCAGTAGTTCGGGAACTGGCGGGCGGATAAATGAAAAACTGTTTTTT. Amino acid sequence: CASSSGTGGRINEKLFF.